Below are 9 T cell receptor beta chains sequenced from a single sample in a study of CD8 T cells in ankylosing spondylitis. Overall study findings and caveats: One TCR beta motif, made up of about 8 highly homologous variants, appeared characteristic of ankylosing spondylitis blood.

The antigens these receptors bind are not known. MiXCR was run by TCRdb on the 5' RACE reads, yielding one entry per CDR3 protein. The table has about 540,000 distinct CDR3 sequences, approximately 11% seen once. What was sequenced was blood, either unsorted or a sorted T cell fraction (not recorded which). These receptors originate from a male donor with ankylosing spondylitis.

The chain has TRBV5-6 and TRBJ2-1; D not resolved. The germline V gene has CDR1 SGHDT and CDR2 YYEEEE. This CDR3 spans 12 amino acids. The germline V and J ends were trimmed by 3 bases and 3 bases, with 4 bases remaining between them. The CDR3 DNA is TGTGCCAGCAGCTGGGACTACAATGAGCAGTTCTTC. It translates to CASSWDYNEQFF.

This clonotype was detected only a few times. CDR3 protein: CASSFSGGTKNIQYF. CDR3 DNA sequence: TGCGCCAGCAGCTTTTCAGGGGGAACCAAAAACATTCAGTACTTC. The genes are TRBV5-1 and TRBJ2-4, with 7 bases matching TRBD1. V shed 2 bases and J 2 bases; nucleotides not matched to a gene: 4. The CDR3 is made up of 15 amino acids. Germline V CDR1 and CDR2: SGHRS, YFSETQ.

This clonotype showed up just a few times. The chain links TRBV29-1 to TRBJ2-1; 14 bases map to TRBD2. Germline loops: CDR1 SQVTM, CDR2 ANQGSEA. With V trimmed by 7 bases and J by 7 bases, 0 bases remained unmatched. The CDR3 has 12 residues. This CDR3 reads CSGTSGRNEQFF. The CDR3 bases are TGCAGCGGGACTAGCGGGAGGAATGAGCAGTTCTTC.

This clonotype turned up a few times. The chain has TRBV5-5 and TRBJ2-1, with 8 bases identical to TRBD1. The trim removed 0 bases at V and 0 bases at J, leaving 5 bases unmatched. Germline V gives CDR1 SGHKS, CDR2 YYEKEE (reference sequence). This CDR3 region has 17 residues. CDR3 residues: CASSLEGQAISYNEQFF. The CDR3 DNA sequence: TGTGCCAGCAGCTTGGAGGGACAGGCGATCTCCTACAATGAGCAGTTCTTC.

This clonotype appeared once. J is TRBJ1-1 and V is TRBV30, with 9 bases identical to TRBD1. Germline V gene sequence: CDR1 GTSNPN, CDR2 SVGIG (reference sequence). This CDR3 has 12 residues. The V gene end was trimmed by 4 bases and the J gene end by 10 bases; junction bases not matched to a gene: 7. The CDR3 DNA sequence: TGTGCCTGGACCCGGACAGGGGTTGCAGCTTTCTTT. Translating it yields CAWTRTGVAAFF.

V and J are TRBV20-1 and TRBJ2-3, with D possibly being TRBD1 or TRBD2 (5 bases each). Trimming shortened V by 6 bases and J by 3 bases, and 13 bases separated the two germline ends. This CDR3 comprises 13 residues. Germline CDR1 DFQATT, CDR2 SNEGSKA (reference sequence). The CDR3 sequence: CSAPKGRTDTQYF. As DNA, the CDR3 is TGCAGTGCCCCTAAGGGGAGAACAGATACGCAGTATTTT.

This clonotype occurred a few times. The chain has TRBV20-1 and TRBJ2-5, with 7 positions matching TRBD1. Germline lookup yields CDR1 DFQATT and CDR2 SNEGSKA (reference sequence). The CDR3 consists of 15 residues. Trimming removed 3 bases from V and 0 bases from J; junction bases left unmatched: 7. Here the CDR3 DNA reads TGCAGTGCTAGCCTGACAGGGCCGTACCAAGAGACCCAGTACTTC. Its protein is CSASLTGPYQETQYF.

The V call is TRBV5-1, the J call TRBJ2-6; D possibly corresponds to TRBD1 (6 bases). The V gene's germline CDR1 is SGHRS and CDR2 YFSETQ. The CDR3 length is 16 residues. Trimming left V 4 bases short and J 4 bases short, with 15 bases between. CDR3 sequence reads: CASSLSRGDGANVLTF. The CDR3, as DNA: TGCGCCAGCAGCCTTAGCAGGGGTGACGGGGCCAACGTCCTGACTTTC.

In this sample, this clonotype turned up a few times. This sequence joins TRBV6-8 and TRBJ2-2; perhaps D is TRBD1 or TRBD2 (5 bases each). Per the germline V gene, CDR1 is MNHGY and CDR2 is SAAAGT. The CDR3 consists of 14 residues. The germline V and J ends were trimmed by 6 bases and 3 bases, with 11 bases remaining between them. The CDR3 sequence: CASRLGPDTGELFF. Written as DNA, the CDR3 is TGTGCCAGCAGACTGGGACCTGACACCGGGGAGCTGTTTTTT.